Listed below are T cell receptor beta chains from one sample, sequenced in a study of T cell clones after liver transplantation. Assay: immunoSEQ multiplex PCR; the TCRdb copy retains only in-frame clones and omits some. The data show some 60,000 clones, 70% to 80% seen once. The material was CD4+ T cells from blood, obtained before liver transplant. These receptors all come from a human donor who received a liver transplant. Both conserved end residues are part of each CDR3. A D gene is named only where the DNA matches it firmly. A row's size may be missing; if present it is once, few, many or a size class.

j_call | v_call | cdr3_length | d_call | clone_size | cdr3_nt | cdr3_aa
TRBJ2-7 | TRBV7-3 | 14 | TRBD1 | few | TGTGCCAGCAGCTTTGGGACAGGCTCCTACGAGCAGTACTTC | CASSFGTGSYEQYF
TRBJ1-6 | TRBV6-6 | 14 | - | few | TGTGCCAGCAGTTACGGGGGCGAGTCCTCACCCCTCCACTTT | CASSYGGESSPLHF
TRBJ1-2 | TRBV28 | 15 | TRBD1 | - | TGTGCCAGCGGCGGGGACAGGGGCTTTCGAGAAGGCTACACCTTC | CASGGDRGFREGYTF
TRBJ1-5 | TRBV6-1 | 14 | - | - | TGTGCCAGCAGTGAACAGGCTAGCAATCAGCCCCAGCATTTT | CASSEQASNQPQHF
TRBJ1-3 | TRBV6-5 | 16 | TRBD1 | - | TGTGCCAGCAGTTACTCGGGGACAGGGGCTGGAAACACCATATATTTT | CASSYSGTGAGNTIYF
TRBJ2-7 | TRBV7-9 | 14 | - | - | TGTGCCAGCAGCTTGCTGGGCCCATCCTACGAGCAGTACTTC | CASSLLGPSYEQYF
TRBJ1-1 | TRBV7-9 | 13 | - | - | TGTGCCAGCAGCCCCTCCCGGGGTTCTGAAGCTTTCTTT | CASSPSRGSEAFF
TRBJ2-2 | TRBV5-8 | 14 | - | - | TGTGCCAGCAGCTTGTACAGGGTCGCCGGGGAGCTGTTTTTT | CASSLYRVAGELFF
TRBJ1-6 | TRBV7-2 | 13 | - | - | TGTGCCAGCAGCGCCGGGGGGAATTCACCCCTCCACTTT | CASSAGGNSPLHF
TRBJ2-1 | TRBV2 | 15 | TRBD2 | - | TGTGCCAGCAGTGAAGAGGGCGGGGGGGCAACTGAGCAGTTCTTC | CASSEEGGGATEQFF
TRBJ2-7 | TRBV7-2 | 18 | TRBD2 | once | TGTGCCAGCAGCCCGCAGTCCCAGAGCGGGGGGGTCTCCTACGAGCAGTACTTC | CASSPQSQSGGVSYEQYF
TRBJ1-6 | TRBV7-2 | 15 | TRBD1 | few | TGTGCCAGCAGCGCTGGACAGGGGGCAAATTCACCCCTCCACTTT | CASSAGQGANSPLHF